This T cell receptor beta chain was recorded in a study of CD8 T cells in Susac syndrome. Per germline, CDR1 SNHLY and CDR2 FYNNEI. V lost 7 bases, J lost 10 bases, and 9 bases stayed unmatched. The CDR3 covers 13 residues. Random hexamers were used to reverse transcribe an amount of about 0.5 to 1 ug RNA. With immunoSEQ multiplex PCR, TCR beta CDR3 was amplified across 54 Vbeta and 13 Jbeta. TCRdb reprocessed the immunoSEQ multiplex PCR reads via MiXCR and lists one record per CDR3 protein. The sample consists of approximately 150,000 distinct CDR3 sequences, 94% of them appearing once. Sequenced input: CD4+ T cells from PBMCs. The source is a human donor in good health. V usage is TRBV2 and J usage is TRBJ2-3; 9 nucleotides align to TRBD2. This chain's CDR3 is CASTVIAGVAQYF. As DNA, the CDR3 is TGTGCCAGCACCGTAATAGCGGGAGTGGCGCAGTATTTT.